The 18 T cell receptor beta chains given below trace back to one sample, sequenced in a study of OX40 agonist ivuxolimab in advanced cancers. The table came from immunoSEQ multiplex PCR; TCRdb's copy has only in-frame clones and leaves some out. The sample has about 24,000 clones, roughly 84% seen once; the top ten hold around 16%. The sample was CD4+ or CD8+ T cells sorted from blood, taken in a trial of the OX40 agonist ivuxolimab. Receptor source: an adult with an advanced solid tumor such as melanoma, head and neck, liver or kidney cancer.

V gene TRBV2 combines with J gene TRBJ1-1; D is unclear. The germline V gene encodes CDR1 SNHLY and CDR2 FYNNEI. The V end lost 3 bases, the J end lost 0 bases, and 5 bases lay between the germline ends. This CDR3 has 13 residues. CDR3 protein: CASSDDMNTEAFF. The CDR3 DNA follows: TGTGCCAGCAGTGATGACATGAACACTGAAGCTTTCTTT. Complete variable domain (other parts from reference TRBV2 and TRBJ1-1): EPEVTQTPSHQVTQMGQEVILRCVPISNHLYFYWYRQILGQKVEFLVSFYNNEISEKSEIFDDQFSVERPDGSNFTLKIRSTKLEDSAMYFCASSDDMNTEAFFGQGTRLTVV.

About this clone itself: This specimen includes other DNA sequences encoding the same CDR3. The CDR3 region is CASSEMAGASGELFF. The CDR3 nucleotides are TGTGCCAGCAGCGAAATGGCGGGAGCCTCCGGGGAGCTGTTTTTT. The chain recombines TRBV2 with TRBJ2-2; 7 positions match TRBD2. With 6 bases clipped from V and 6 bases from J, the junction kept 10 bases outside the gene matches. The CDR3 spans 15 residues. CDR1 SNHLY and CDR2 FYNNEI come from the germline V gene.

This rearrangement joins TRBV23-1 to TRBJ2-5, with TRBD1 identical over 7 bases. TRBV23-1 is recorded as an ORF, its role being uncertain. Germline trimming cut 2 bases from V and 1 base from J; bases unmatched to any gene: 13. The CDR3 covers 18 residues. CDR3 sequence: CASSQTHPGQTIQETQYF. The DNA for the CDR3 is TGCGCCAGCAGTCAAACCCACCCGGGACAGACAATCCAAGAGACCCAGTACTTC.

The chain recombines TRBV7-9 with TRBJ1-6; the D gene is possibly TRBD1 (6 bases). This CDR3 is 15 amino acids long. V was pared by 2 bases and J by 8 bases, with 13 bases between. Germline lookup yields CDR1 SEHNR and CDR2 FQNEAQ (reference sequence). The CDR3 DNA reads TGTGCCAGCAGCTTAAAGGGACACCTGGATTCACCCCTCCACTTT. Its protein is CASSLKGHLDSPLHF.

This clone was counted between two and nine times. The rearrangement links TRBV2 to TRBJ1-2, with D perhaps TRBD1 (5 bases). V lost 3 bases and J 3 bases, leaving 8 bases between the germline ends. The CDR3 is 13 amino acids. Germline CDR1 is SNHLY and CDR2 is FYNNEI. This CDR3 is CASSDRDYYGYTF. The CDR3 DNA sequence: TGTGCCAGCAGTGACAGGGATTACTATGGCTACACCTTC.

V and J are TRBV4-1 and TRBJ2-5; a possible D gene is TRBD1 (5 bases). The V end lost 0 bases, the J end lost 5 bases, and 16 bases lay between the germline ends. CDR1 and CDR2 (germline): MGHRA, YSYEKL. The CDR3 contains 16 residues. CDR3 in DNA: TGCGCCAGCAGCCAAGAATATACAGGTGGCGTGGAGACCCAGTACTTC. As protein: CASSQEYTGGVETQYF.

The table lists this clone with a few counts. This chain links TRBV2 with TRBJ1-5; no firm D call. This CDR3 has 14 residues. V lost 5 bases and J 4 bases, leaving 12 bases between the germline ends. CDR1 and CDR2 from the germline V gene are SNHLY and FYNNEI. The CDR3 here is CASSTTGKNQPQHF. CDR3 bases: TGTGCCAGCAGTACTACGGGAAAAAATCAGCCCCAGCATTTT.

The gene calls are TRBV4-3 and TRBJ2-1; 10 bases map to TRBD2. Germline trimming cut 2 bases from V and 3 bases from J; bases unmatched to any gene: 1. Germline-derived CDR1 and CDR2 are LGHNA and YSLEER. The CDR3 has 15 residues. CDR3 DNA sequence: TGCGCCAGCAGCCAAAGGACTAGCGGCTACAATGAGCAGTTCTTC. The encoded protein is CASSQRTSGYNEQFF.

V usage is TRBV9 and J usage is TRBJ2-7; D is possibly TRBD1 or TRBD2 (7 bases each). V dropped 4 bases and J dropped 3 bases, with 14 bases sitting between them. The CDR3 spans 14 residues. CDR1 and CDR2 (germline): SGDLS, YYNGEE. DNA for the CDR3: TGTGCCAGCAGCTTACGGGGGGACAGCTACGAGCAGTACTTC. Encoded protein: CASSLRGDSYEQYF.

This sequence joins TRBV18 and TRBJ1-5; the D is unclear. The germline V and J ends were trimmed by 0 bases and 2 bases, with 14 bases remaining between them. The CDR3 runs 17 residues. Germline CDR1 and CDR2: KGHSH and LQKENI. The CDR3 protein is CASSPPLPTVGNQPQHF. The CDR3 DNA sequence: TGTGCCAGCTCACCACCGCTACCCACCGTCGGCAATCAGCCCCAGCATTTT.

In its sample, this clone was seen once. The chain couples TRBV19 to TRBJ2-7; D tentatively fits TRBD1 or TRBD2 (5 bases each). The CDR3 runs 12 residues. Germline CDR1 and CDR2: LNHDA and SQIVND (reference sequence). Trimming removed 4 bases at V and 9 bases at J, with 13 bases between. The CDR3 bases are TGTGCCAGTAGTAGCCGGGACGCCGGGCAGTACTTC. Translation gives CASSSRDAGQYF.

The CDR3 DNA reads TGTGCCAGCAGCCCCAGAGTGACAGGGCTGAACACTGAAGCTTTCTTT. It encodes CASSPRVTGLNTEAFF. The chain links TRBV4-2 to TRBJ1-1; 7 nucleotides line up with TRBD1. The CDR3 has 16 residues. CDR1 is LGHNA, CDR2 YNFKEQ, per germline. Losses at the gene ends were 4 bases for V and 0 bases for J; bases not matched to a gene: 8.

This clone has more than one count but fewer than ten. This rearrangement joins TRBV2 to TRBJ2-7; the D gene could be TRBD1 or TRBD2 (5 bases each). Germline assignment: CDR1 SNHLY and CDR2 FYNNEI. With 3 bases removed from V and 7 bases from J, the gap between germline ends came to 19 bases. The CDR3 is 15 amino acids. For the CDR3, the DNA is TGTGCCAGCAGTGATCCTTGGCAGGGACGCGAGGAGCAGTACTTC. The encoded protein is CASSDPWQGREEQYF.

The V call is TRBV23-1, the J call TRBJ2-1; D uncertain. TRBV23-1 is given ORF status, its function remaining uncertain. The CDR3 spans 18 residues. With 0 bases removed from V and 0 bases from J, the gap between germline ends came to 15 bases. The DNA of the CDR3 is TGCGCCAGCAGTCAATCGATTGGGCAGGTGAGCTCCTACAATGAGCAGTTCTTC. It codes for CASSQSIGQVSSYNEQFF.

The chain uses TRBV9 and TRBJ2-5; 9 bases align to TRBD1. Losses at the gene ends were 3 bases for V and 5 bases for J; bases not matched to a gene: 8. CDR1 is SGDLS and CDR2 is YYNGEE in the germline V gene. CDR3 size: 15 residues. This CDR3 reads CASSERTGAAETQYF. As DNA, the CDR3 is TGTGCCAGCAGCGAACGGACAGGGGCGGCGGAGACCCAGTACTTC. The entire variable domain, with the rest obtained from reference TRBV9 and TRBJ2-5, is as follows: DSGVTQTPKHLITATGQRVTLRCSPRSGDLSVYWYQQSLDQGLQFLIQYYNGEERAKGNILERFSAQQFPDLHSELNLSSLELGDSALYFCASSERTGAAETQYFGPGTRLLVL.

The J gene is TRBJ1-2, the V gene TRBV7-6; 8 bases align to TRBD1. Germline loops: CDR1 SGHVS, CDR2 FNYEAQ. The CDR3 spans 14 residues. J lost 6 bases, V lost 4 bases, and 7 bases had no gene match. CDR3 DNA: TGTGCCAGCAGCTCCTCCCTACAGGGGGATGGCTACACCTTC. This translates into CASSSSLQGDGYTF.

This chain joins TRBV4-3 and TRBJ2-3; the match to TRBD2 covers 14 bases. CDR1 is LGHNA and CDR2 is YSLEER in the germline V gene. This CDR3 has 18 amino acids. The J segment lost 2 bases and the V segment lost 4 bases, leaving 8 bases of the junction unmatched. In nucleotides, the CDR3 is TGCGCCAGCAGCCTCCACGGACTAGCGGGGGGTTTCACAGATACGCAGTATTTT. Its translation is CASSLHGLAGGFTDTQYF.

This sequence joins TRBV2 and TRBJ2-5; D is perhaps TRBD1 (6 bases). The CDR3 has 15 amino acids. CDR1 SNHLY and CDR2 FYNNEI come from the germline V gene. The germline V and J ends were trimmed by 2 bases and 1 base, with 11 bases remaining between them. CDR3 nucleotide sequence: TGTGCCAGCAGTGAAACAGGGATCCGCCAAGAGACCCAGTACTTC. Translated: CASSETGIRQETQYF. Using reference TRBV2 and TRBJ2-5 for the parts outside the CDR3, the full variable domain is EPEVTQTPSHQVTQMGQEVILRCVPISNHLYFYWYRQILGQKVEFLVSFYNNEISEKSEIFDDQFSVERPDGSNFTLKIRSTKLEDSAMYFCASSETGIRQETQYFGPGTRLLVL.